This TCR beta chain was identified during a study of shared clonotypes between healthy human individuals (dated by TCRdb to the early 2020s). With respect to the entire study: A couple of women and a few men aged 18 to 49 years were included in the cohort. To increase sequencing depth and limit assay-specific biases, TCR repertoire library preparation and sequencing were carried out by different laboratories using diverse techniques. The study deeply sequenced blood TCR repertoires of 5 or 6 healthy adults to estimate repertoire size and the extent of clonotype sharing between individuals. For each donor, CD4 naive and CD4 memory were each given three plates, CD8 naive was given two plates, and CD8 memory was given one plate. Per donor, leukapheresis produced somewhere between about 0.8 and 9 billion PBMCs.

The germline V end is reduced by 6 bases and the J end by 2 bases; junction bases left unmatched: 5. CDR1 and CDR2 are read off the germline V gene as MNHEY and SVGAGI. The CDR3 measures 14 amino acids from cysteine to phenylalanine. Just the 42-base CDR3 DNA is kept, in frame starting at base 1. What the research found in general, with its limitations: Estimated clonotype richness was generally larger for naive than for memory subsets. The small number of donors limited the genetic and exposure-history diversity represented. Clonotypes shared by all four sorted-subset donors showed higher generation probabilities than non-shared clonotypes. Pairwise subsampling led to the expectation that sequencing depth would affect the degree of clonotype sharing among donors. Sharing across four donors was observed for approximately 4.6% of naive CD4, around 3.5% of naive CD8, 2.3% of memory CD4, and around 0.42% of memory CD8 clonotypes. Sampling was restricted to blood, and TCR repertoires in tissue are likely to differ from TCR repertoires in blood. Rarefaction of sorted-subset datasets indicated incomplete sequencing despite the large sequencing depth.

TCR CDR3 regions were amplified from genomic DNA by multiplex PCR using the deep immunoSEQ assay. Genomic DNA extracted from each cell subset was distributed evenly over all wells of several immunoSEQ 96-well plates, and each plate served as one replicate. Each replicate PCR for sorted subsets received approximately 220 ng genomic DNA, equal to tens of thousands of T cell genomes. The purified libraries were quantified using a Qubit 3.0 fluorometer, sized with a Bioanalyzer 2100, and then quantified again using the KAPA Library Quantification kit. Each immunoSEQ 96-well plate was sequenced on its own single-read 150-cycle Illumina NextSeq 550 flow cell. The paper's processing steps were these. Because the immunoSEQ output included only junctional sequences and no quality scores, the filtering could not be the same as the filtering used for full-length reads. To assign V/J genes and CDR3, sequences were annotated against IMGT germline references using PyIR, a Python wrapper for IgBLAST v1.9. Any read was removed if the V/J assignment was weak (E-value above 1e-6), the CDR3 was missing, or the read contained stop codons, out-of-frame junctions, or ambiguous translated residues. V3J clonotypes were defined as sequences sharing the same inferred V gene, J gene, and CDR3 amino acid sequence. The percentage overlap between two repertoires was calculated by dividing the number of shared unique clonotypes by the size of the smaller repertoire. Three approaches were used to assess repertoire richness: RTK rarefaction, the Chao1 estimator, and Recon v2.1 estimates of unobserved clonotypes. OLGA was used to compute generation probabilities for all TCRbeta clonotypes that the gDNA method yielded from four donors. Not all clones reach the TCRdb copy of this immuneACCESS table, which keeps in-frame sequences only. Checked studies attribute under half of the gap to unresolved V genes and leave the rest unexplained. That table supplies the V and J calls and clone size; D and trimming were determined from the DNA. This sample lists over 700,000 clones; roughly 72% were detected once. More than 1.5% of the sample belongs to the ten largest clones.

Only one count was recorded for this clone. Its antigen specificity is not known. Qualities for individual bases were not recorded, and no much larger clone is one base off. Healthy HIV-negative adults with no recently reported acute infections or vaccinations were included as donors. Every donor was a Caucasian adult living in Nashville, Tennessee, USA. Magnetic negative selection was used to enrich CD4+ T cells, after which naive cells were positively selected on CD45RA and the negative fraction became the memory subset. Blood was obtained by leukapheresis, after which PBMCs were separated by Ficoll-Histopaque density gradient centrifugation and cryopreserved in liquid nitrogen vapor phase. Purity and quantity of every magnetically sorted T cell population were checked by analytical flow cytometry. Genomic DNA was isolated from every sorted fraction and measured by UV absorbance on a Nanodrop 2000c.

Sequencing was done on a sample of memory CD4+ T cells sorted from blood. The cell subset or site label for this specimen denotes: CD45RA-negative fraction. Rearrangement joined TRBV6-5 to TRBJ2-7; the junction holds 9 bases that match TRBD2. The TCR sequence derives from a woman under 40 in good health. The CDR3 in this case is CASRALAGAYEQYF. The sequenced DNA: TGTGCCAGCAGGGCCTTAGCGGGAGCCTACGAGCAGTACTTC.